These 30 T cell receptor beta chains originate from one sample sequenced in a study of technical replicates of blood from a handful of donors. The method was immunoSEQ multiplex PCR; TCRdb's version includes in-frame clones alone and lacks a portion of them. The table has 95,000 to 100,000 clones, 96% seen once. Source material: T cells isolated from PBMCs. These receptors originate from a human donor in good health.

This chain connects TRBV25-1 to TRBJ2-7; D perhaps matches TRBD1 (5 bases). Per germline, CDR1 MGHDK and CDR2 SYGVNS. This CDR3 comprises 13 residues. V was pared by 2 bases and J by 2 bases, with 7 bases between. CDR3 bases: TGTGCCAGCAGTGAAGCAGGGCCCTACGAGCAGTACTTC. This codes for CASSEAGPYEQYF.

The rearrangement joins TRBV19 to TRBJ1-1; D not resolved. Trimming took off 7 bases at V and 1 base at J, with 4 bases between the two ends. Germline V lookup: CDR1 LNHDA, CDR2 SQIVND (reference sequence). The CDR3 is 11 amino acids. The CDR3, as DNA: TGTGCCAGTAAACAGAACACTGAAGCTTTCTTT. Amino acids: CASKQNTEAFF.

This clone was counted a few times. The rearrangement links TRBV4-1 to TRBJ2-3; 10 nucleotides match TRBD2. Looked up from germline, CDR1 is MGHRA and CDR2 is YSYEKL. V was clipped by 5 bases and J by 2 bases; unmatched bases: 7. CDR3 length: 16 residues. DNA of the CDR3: TGCGCCAGCAGCTTCGGACTAGCGGCGGTCACAGATACGCAGTATTTT. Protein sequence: CASSFGLAAVTDTQYF.

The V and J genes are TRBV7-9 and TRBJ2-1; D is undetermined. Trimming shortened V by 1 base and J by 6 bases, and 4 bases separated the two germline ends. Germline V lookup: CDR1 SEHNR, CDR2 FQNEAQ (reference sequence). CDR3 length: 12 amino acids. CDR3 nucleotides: TGTGCCAGCAGCTTAGGGGCCAATGAGCAGTTCTTC. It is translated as CASSLGANEQFF.

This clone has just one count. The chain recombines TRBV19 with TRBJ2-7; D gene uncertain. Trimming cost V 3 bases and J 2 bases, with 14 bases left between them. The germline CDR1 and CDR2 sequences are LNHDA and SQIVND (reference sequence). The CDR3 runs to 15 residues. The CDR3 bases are TGTGCCAGTAGTATGTGGGCGACCGCTCCCTACGAGCAGTACTTC. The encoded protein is CASSMWATAPYEQYF.

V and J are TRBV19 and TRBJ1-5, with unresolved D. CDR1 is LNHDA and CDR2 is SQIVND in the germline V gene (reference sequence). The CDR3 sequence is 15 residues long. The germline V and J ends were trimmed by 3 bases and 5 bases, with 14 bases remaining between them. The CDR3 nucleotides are TGTGCCAGTAGTATGGTGAGGTTCGGCGATCAGCCCCAGCATTTT. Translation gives CASSMVRFGDQPQHF.

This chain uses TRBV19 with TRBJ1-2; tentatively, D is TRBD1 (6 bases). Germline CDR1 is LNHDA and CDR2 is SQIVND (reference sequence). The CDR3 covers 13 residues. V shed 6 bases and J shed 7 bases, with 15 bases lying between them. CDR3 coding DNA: TGTGCCAGTAGGCCCCGACAGGATGGTGGCTACACCTTC. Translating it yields CASRPRQDGGYTF. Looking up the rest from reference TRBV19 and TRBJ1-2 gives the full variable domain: DGGITQSPKYLFRKEGQNVTLSCEQNLNHDAMYWYRQDPGQGLRLIYYSQIVNDFQKGDIAEGYSVSREKKESFPLTVTSAQKNPTAFYLCASRPRQDGGYTFGSGTRLTVV.

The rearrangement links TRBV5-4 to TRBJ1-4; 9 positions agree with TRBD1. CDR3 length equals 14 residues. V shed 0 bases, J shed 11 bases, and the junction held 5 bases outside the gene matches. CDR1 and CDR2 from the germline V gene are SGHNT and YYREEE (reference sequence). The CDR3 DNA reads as TGTGCCAGCAGCTTGGGGACAGGGGACGGGAAACTGTTTTTT. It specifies CASSLGTGDGKLFF.

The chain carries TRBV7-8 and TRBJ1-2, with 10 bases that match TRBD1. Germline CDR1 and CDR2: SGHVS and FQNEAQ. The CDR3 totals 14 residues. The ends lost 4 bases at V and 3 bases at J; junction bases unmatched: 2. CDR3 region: CASSYGTGDYGYTF. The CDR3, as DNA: TGTGCCAGCAGCTACGGGACAGGGGACTATGGCTACACCTTC.

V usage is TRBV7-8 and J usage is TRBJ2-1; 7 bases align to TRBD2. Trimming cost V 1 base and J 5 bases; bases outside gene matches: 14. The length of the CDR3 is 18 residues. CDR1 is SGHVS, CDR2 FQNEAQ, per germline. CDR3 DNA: TGTGCCAGCAGCTTAGTAGCGGGTAGTAGAAGGGCCCACAATGAGCAGTTCTTC. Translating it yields CASSLVAGSRRAHNEQFF.

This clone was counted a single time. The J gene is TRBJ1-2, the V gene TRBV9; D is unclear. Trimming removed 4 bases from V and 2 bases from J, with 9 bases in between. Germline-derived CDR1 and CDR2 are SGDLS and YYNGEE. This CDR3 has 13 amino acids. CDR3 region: CASSPQTNYGYTF. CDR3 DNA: TGTGCCAGCAGCCCACAGACAAACTATGGCTACACCTTC.

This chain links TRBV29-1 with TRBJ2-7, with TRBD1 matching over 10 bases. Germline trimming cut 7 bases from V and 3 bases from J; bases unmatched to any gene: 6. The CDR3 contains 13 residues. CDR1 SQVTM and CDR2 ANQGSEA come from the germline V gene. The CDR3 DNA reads TGCAGCGCCCGGGACAGGGGCTACTACGAGCAGTACTTC. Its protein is CSARDRGYYEQYF.

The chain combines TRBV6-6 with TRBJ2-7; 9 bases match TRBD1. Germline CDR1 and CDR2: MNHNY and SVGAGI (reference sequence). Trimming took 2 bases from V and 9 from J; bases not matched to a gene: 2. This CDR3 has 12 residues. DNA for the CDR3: TGTGCCAGCAGTTACCAACAGGGGGCGCAGTACTTC. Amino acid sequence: CASSYQQGAQYF.

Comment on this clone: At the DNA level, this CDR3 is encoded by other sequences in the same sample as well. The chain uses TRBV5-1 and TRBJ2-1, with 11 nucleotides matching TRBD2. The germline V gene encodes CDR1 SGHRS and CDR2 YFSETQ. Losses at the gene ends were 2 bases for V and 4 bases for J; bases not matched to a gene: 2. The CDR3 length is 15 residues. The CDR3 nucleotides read TGCGCCAGCAGCTTAGGGACTAGCGGATACAATGAGCAGTTCTTC. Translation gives CASSLGTSGYNEQFF.

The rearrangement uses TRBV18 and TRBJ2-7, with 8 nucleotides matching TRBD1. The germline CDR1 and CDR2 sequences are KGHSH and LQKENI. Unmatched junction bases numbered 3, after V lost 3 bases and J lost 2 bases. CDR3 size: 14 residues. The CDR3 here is CASSPGQVPYEQYF. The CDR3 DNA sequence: TGTGCCAGCTCACCGGGACAGGTGCCCTACGAGCAGTACTTC.

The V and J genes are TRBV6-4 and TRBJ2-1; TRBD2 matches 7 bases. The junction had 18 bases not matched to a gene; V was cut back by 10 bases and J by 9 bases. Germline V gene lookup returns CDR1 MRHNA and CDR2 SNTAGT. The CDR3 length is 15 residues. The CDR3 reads CATRGGGSFPLEQFF. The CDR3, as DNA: TGTGCCACCAGAGGAGGCGGGAGTTTTCCTCTTGAGCAGTTCTTC.

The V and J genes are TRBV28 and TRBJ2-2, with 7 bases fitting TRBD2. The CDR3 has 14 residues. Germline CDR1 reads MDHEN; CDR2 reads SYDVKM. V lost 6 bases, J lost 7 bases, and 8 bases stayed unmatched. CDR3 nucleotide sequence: TGTGCCAGCAGAGCGGGACTATACGGCGGGGAGCTGTTTTTT. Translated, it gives CASRAGLYGGELFF.

CDR3 sequence reads: CASGLHKTGNEDTGELFF. The CDR3 DNA is TGTGCTAGTGGTTTGCATAAGACAGGGAATGAGGACACCGGGGAGCTGTTTTTT. The V gene is TRBV12-5, the J gene TRBJ2-2; 7 nucleotides line up with TRBD1. The CDR3 runs 18 residues. The V gene end was trimmed by 2 bases and the J gene end by 3 bases; junction bases not matched to a gene: 12. Germline-derived CDR1 and CDR2 are LGHNT and FRNRAP.

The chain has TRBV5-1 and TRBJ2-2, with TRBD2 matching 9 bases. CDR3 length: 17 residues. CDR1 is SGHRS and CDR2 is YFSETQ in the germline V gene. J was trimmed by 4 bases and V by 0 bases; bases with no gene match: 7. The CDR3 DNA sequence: TGCGCCAGCAGCTTGGCGGCGGGGGGGCGTGTCACCGGGGAGCTGTTTTTT. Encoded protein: CASSLAAGGRVTGELFF.

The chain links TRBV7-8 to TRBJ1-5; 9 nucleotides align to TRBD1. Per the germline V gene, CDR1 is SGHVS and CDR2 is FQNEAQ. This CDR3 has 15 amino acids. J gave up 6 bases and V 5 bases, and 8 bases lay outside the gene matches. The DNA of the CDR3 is TGTGCCAGCAGCCCAACAGGGGGCGCGACTCAGCCCCAGCATTTT. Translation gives CASSPTGGATQPQHF.

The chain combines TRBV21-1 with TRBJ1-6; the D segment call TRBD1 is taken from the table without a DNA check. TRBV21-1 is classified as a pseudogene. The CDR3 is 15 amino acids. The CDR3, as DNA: TGTGCCAGCAGCTCGCCCCTACACAGGGCATCACCCCTCCACTTT. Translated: CASSSPLHRASPLHF.

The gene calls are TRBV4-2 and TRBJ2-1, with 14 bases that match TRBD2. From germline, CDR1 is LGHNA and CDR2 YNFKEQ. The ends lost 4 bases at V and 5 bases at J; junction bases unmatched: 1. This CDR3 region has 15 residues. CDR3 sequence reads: CASSRLAGGNNEQFF. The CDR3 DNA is TGTGCCAGCAGCCGACTAGCGGGGGGGAACAATGAGCAGTTCTTC.

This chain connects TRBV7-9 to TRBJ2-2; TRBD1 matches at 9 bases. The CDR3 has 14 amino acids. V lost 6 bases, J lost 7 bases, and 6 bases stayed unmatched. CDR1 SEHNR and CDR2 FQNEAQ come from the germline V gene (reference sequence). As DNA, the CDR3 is TGTGCCAGCAGTCATACAGGGGGCAGCGGGGAGCTGTTTTTT. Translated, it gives CASSHTGGSGELFF.

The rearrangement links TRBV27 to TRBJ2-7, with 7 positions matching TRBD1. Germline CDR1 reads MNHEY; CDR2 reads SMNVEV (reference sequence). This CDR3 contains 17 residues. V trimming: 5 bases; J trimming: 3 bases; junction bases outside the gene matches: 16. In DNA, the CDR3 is TGTGCCAGCAGTGTATTTTTCCCCCAGGGGGTGAGCTACGAGCAGTACTTC. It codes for CASSVFFPQGVSYEQYF.

CDR3 nucleotide sequence: TGTGCCAGCAGTCGGCCCCGGGGGTCAAACACCGGGGAGCTGTTTTTT. Amino acids: CASSRPRGSNTGELFF. The chain couples TRBV5-6 to TRBJ2-2; D might be TRBD2 (6 bases). The V gene's germline CDR1 is SGHDT and CDR2 YYEEEE. The CDR3 consists of 16 residues. V lost 5 bases, J lost 2 bases, and 16 bases lay in between.

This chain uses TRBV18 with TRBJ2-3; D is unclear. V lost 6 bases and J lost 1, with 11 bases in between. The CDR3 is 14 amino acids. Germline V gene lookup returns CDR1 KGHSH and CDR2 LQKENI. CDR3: CASSPRQGTDTQYF. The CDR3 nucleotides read TGTGCCAGCTCCCCTCGCCAGGGCACAGATACGCAGTATTTT. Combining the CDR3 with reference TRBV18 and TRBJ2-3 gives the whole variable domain NAGVMQNPRHLVRRRGQEARLRCSPMKGHSHVYWYRQLPEEGLKFMVYLQKENIIDESGMPKERFSAEFPKEGPSILRIQQVVRGDSAAYFCASSPRQGTDTQYFGPGTRLTVL.

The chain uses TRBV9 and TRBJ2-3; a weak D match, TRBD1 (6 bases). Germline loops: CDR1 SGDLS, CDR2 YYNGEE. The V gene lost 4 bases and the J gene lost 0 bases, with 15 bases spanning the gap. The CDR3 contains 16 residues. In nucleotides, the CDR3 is TGTGCCAGCAGCCCCTCGGGACAATTTAGCACAGATACGCAGTATTTT. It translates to CASSPSGQFSTDTQYF.

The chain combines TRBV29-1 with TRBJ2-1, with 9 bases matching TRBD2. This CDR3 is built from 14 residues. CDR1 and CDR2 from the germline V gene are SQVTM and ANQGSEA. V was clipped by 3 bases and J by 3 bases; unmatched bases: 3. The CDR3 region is CSVDVAGDYNEQFF. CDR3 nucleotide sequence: TGCAGCGTTGATGTAGCGGGGGACTACAATGAGCAGTTCTTC.

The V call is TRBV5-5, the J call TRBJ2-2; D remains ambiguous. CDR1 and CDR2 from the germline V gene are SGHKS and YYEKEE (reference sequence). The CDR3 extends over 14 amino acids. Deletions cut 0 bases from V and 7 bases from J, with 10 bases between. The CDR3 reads CASSLADLLGELFF. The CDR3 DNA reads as TGTGCCAGCAGCTTGGCTGATCTACTCGGGGAGCTGTTTTTT.

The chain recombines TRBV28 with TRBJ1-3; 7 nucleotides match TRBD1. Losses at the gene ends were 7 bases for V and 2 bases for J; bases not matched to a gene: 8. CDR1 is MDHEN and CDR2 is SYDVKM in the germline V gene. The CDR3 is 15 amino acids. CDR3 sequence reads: CASNVKGAAGNTIYF. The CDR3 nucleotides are TGTGCCAGCAACGTTAAGGGGGCGGCTGGAAACACCATATATTTT.